One and the same sample provided the 10 T cell receptor beta chains below, sequenced in a study of blood T cell repertoires in COVID-19. Using immunoSEQ multiplex PCR, the repertoire was profiled, and TCRdb retains in-frame clones only, with some absent. In the table there are about 240,000 clones, roughly 80% of which are singletons. The specimen sequenced was peripheral blood. These receptors came from a woman in her 70s with acute or convalescent COVID-19.

This clone was observed a single time. V is TRBV15 and J is TRBJ1-1; 8 bases match TRBD1. Germline assignment: CDR1 LNHNV and CDR2 YYDKDF (reference sequence). There are 15 residues in the CDR3. The junction had 8 bases not matched to a gene; V was cut back by 3 bases and J by 5 bases. This CDR3 reads CATSRQGAKKTEAFF. The CDR3 nucleotides are TGTGCCACCAGCAGGCAGGGGGCGAAGAAGACTGAAGCTTTCTTT. Together with reference TRBV15 and TRBJ1-1, the CDR3 gives the full variable domain: DAMVIQNPRYQVTQFGKPVTLSCSQTLNHNVMYWYQQKSSQAPKLLFHYYDKDFNNEADTPDNFQSRRPNTSFCFLDIRSPGLGDTAMYLCATSRQGAKKTEAFFGQGTRLTVV.

V is TRBV4-1 and J is TRBJ1-4, with D possibly TRBD1 on 6 matching bases. Deletions cut 0 bases from V and 5 bases from J, with 10 bases between. The CDR3 length is 15 residues. CDR1 and CDR2 from the germline V gene are MGHRA and YSYEKL. For the CDR3, the DNA is TGCGCCAGCAGCCAAGAGGGGGGGGGCAATGAAAAACTGTTTTTT. Translating it yields CASSQEGGGNEKLFF.

V and J are TRBV12-3 or TRBV12-4 and TRBJ1-1, with D possibly being TRBD1 (5 bases). The CDR3 sequence is 13 residues long. The V gene lost 6 bases and the J gene lost 4 bases, with 12 bases spanning the gap. The CDR3 region is CASRIFQGTEAFF. The DNA of the CDR3 is TGTGCCAGCAGAATTTTTCAGGGCACTGAAGCTTTCTTT.

Here the CDR3 reads CASRGQLSSQPQHF. Here the CDR3 DNA reads TGTGCCAGCAGAGGACAGTTGTCTTCCCAGCCCCAGCATTTT. This chain links TRBV2 with TRBJ1-5; TRBD1 is a possible D gene (6 bases). Germline V gives CDR1 SNHLY, CDR2 FYNNEI. Trimming pared 6 bases from V and 7 bases from J, leaving 16 bases between. The CDR3 is 14 amino acids.

This clone came up once. The V and J genes are TRBV5-5 and TRBJ2-2; no reliable D call. The CDR3 consists of 16 residues. The germline V and J ends were trimmed by 2 bases and 3 bases, with 14 bases remaining between them. Germline V gene data show CDR1 as SGHKS and CDR2 as YYEKEE (reference sequence). CDR3 in DNA: TGTGCCAGCAGCTTCCCACCCACGGGTCACACCGGGGAGCTGTTTTTT. It translates to CASSFPPTGHTGELFF.

The rearrangement joins TRBV21-1 to TRBJ1-4; TRBD1 is the table's D call and was not checked against the DNA. TRBV21-1 is tagged as a pseudogene. The CDR3 spans 14 residues. The CDR3 DNA reads TGTGCCAGAGGGGGACGGGTTTCCTATGAAAAACTGTTTTTT. This gives the protein CARGGRVSYEKLFF.

Only one count was recorded for this clone. V and J are TRBV6-5 and TRBJ1-6; D might be TRBD1 (6 bases). The V gene lost 6 bases and the J gene lost 0 bases, with 9 bases spanning the gap. The CDR3 spans 15 residues. From germline, CDR1 is MNHEY and CDR2 SVGAGI. This chain's CDR3 is CASRGASSYNSPLHF. The CDR3 DNA sequence: TGTGCCAGCAGGGGGGCCAGCTCCTATAATTCACCCCTCCACTTT.

The chain joins TRBV28 to TRBJ1-3; D is unresolved. Germline values: CDR1 MDHEN, CDR2 SYDVKM. Trimming removed 1 base from V and 0 bases from J, with 13 bases in between. The CDR3 consists of 17 residues. The CDR3 here is CASSLLEGTFSGNTIYF. For the CDR3, the DNA is TGTGCCAGCAGTTTATTGGAGGGCACCTTCTCTGGAAACACCATATATTTT.

The rearrangement links TRBV11-3 to TRBJ2-3; 7 bases agree with TRBD2. CDR3 length: 15 amino acids. CDR1 and CDR2 from the germline V gene are SGHNT and YENEEA. V lost 3 bases to trimming and J lost 4 bases; unmatched junction nucleotides: 7. CDR3 sequence (DNA): TGTGCCAGCAGCTTGAGCGGCGGGGGAGCAGATACGCAGTATTTT. It specifies CASSLSGGGADTQYF.

The CDR3 region has the DNA TGTGCCAGCAGCTCTAAGACAGGGGAAGAGACCCAGTACTTC. Its translation: CASSSKTGEETQYF. The V and J genes are TRBV5-4 and TRBJ2-5, with 8 bases identical to TRBD1. The germline V gene has CDR1 SGHNT and CDR2 YYREEE (reference sequence). The CDR3 totals 14 residues. V lost 3 bases, J lost 3 bases, and 4 bases stayed unmatched.